The T cell receptor beta chain under discussion was sequenced for a study of control samples from healthy donors and cancer patients. V was pared by 5 bases and J by 6 bases, with 9 bases of the junction left unmatched. Germline V gives CDR1 LNHDA, CDR2 SQIVND (reference sequence). This CDR3 contains 15 residues. Clones were sequenced by immunoSEQ multiplex PCR, and TCRdb holds only the in-frame ones, with some missing. In the table there are over 150,000 clones, roughly 94% of which are singletons. The sample was blood. The gene calls are TRBV19 and TRBJ1-2; the match to TRBD1 covers 10 bases. This sequence was found in a man in his forties in good health. CDR3 sequence (DNA): TGTGCCAGTAGTCCCCTGGGGACAGGGGAAGATGGCTACACCTTC. Protein product: CASSPLGTGEDGYTF.